This section outlines one TCR beta chain sequence together with its context. This sample was included in a study of blood T cell repertoires in COVID-19. For the study at large: The analysed material was cDNA or gDNA that came from T cells, B-cell-depleted T cells, or PBMCs.

Deletions cut 9 bases from V and 4 bases from J, with 25 bases between. The CDR3 length is 17 residues. Per germline, CDR1 SEHNR and CDR2 FQNEAQ (reference sequence). In the original analysis: Amplification with reference gene primers provided the estimates of nucleated cell counts. Sequenced by immunoSEQ multiplex PCR; TCRdb stores in-frame clones only, minus some. Clonal size and the V and J genes are those of that table, whereas D and trimming came from the DNA. The sample includes about 300,000 clones, just under 90% seen only once; the top ten take under 3%. This chain joins TRBV7-9 and TRBJ1-3, with a tentative D call TRBD1 (6 bases). The sequence derives from a woman between 45 and 60 years old who had been exposed to COVID-19. Source material: PBMCs or T cells enriched from blood (not recorded which). This CDR3 is CASGNLLTGPSGNTIYF. DNA for the CDR3: TGTGCCAGTGGTAATCTTCTTACAGGGCCTTCGGGAAACACCATATATTTT.